Listed below are T cell receptor beta chains from one sample, sequenced in a study of blood T cells in healthy people across ages. A single record per CDR3 protein comes from TCRdb applying MiXCR to the 5' RACE reads. The table records under 750,000 distinct CDR3 sequences, roughly 48% of them present only once. Sequenced material: blood. The origin of the receptors is an elderly man in good health. The CDR3 runs from the conserved cysteine through the conserved F or W. A D gene is named only where the DNA matches it firmly. Only some rows state a clone size, as once, few, many or a class for expanded clones.

TRBV6-6	TRBJ2-3	many	TRBD2	CASSFLAGSTDTQYF	TGTGCCAGCAGTTTCCTAGCGGGGAGCACAGATACGCAGTATTTT
TRBV10-1	TRBJ2-7	few	.	CASSESGGPYEQYF	TGCGCCAGCAGTGAGTCGGGGGGTCCCTACGAGCAGTACTTC
TRBV15	TRBJ2-7	.	TRBD2	CATSRDPAGPYEQYF	TGTGCCACCAGCAGAGACCCAGCGGGGCCCTACGAGCAGTACTTC
TRBV20-1	TRBJ2-7	many	.	CSARGGLSYEQYF	TGCAGTGCTAGAGGAGGCCTTTCCTACGAGCAGTACTTC
TRBV29-1	TRBJ2-1	few	TRBD1	CSVAELDRSQFF	TGCAGCGTCGCTGAGTTGGACAGGTCCCAGTTCTTC
TRBV20-1	TRBJ1-2	.	TRBD1	CSARDGTGDYGYTF	TGCAGTGCTAGAGACGGGACAGGGGACTATGGCTACACCTTC
TRBV7-9	TRBJ2-5	few	.	CASSLFGVQETQYF	TGTGCCAGCAGCTTATTCGGGGTGCAAGAGACCCAGTACTTC
TRBV7-2	TRBJ1-1	.	.	CASSQAGGLANTEAFF	TGTGCCAGCAGCCAAGCTGGGGGCCTGGCGAACACTGAAGCTTTCTTT
TRBV4-2	TRBJ2-3	few	.	CASSQYREITDTQYF	TGTGCCAGCAGCCAATATAGGGAGATCACAGATACGCAGTATTTT
TRBV6-5	TRBJ2-7	many	TRBD1	CASSSRQGGGEQYF	TGTGCCAGCAGTTCACGACAGGGGGGCGGCGAGCAGTACTTC
TRBV30	TRBJ2-7	.	TRBD1	CAWSVRDRGFSYEQYF	TGTGCCTGGAGTGTAAGGGACAGGGGCTTCTCCTACGAGCAGTACTTC
TRBV9	TRBJ2-1	.	.	CASSPQSRTLHEQFF	TGTGCCAGCAGCCCTCAGTCCCGAACCCTCCATGAGCAGTTCTTC
TRBV5-1	TRBJ2-3	.	.	CASSLDAGRTDTQYF	TGCGCCAGCAGCTTGGATGCAGGCCGCACAGATACGCAGTATTTT
TRBV3-1	TRBJ2-7	few	.	CASSQETAGYEQYF	TGTGCCAGCAGCCAAGAAACGGCGGGCTACGAGCAGTACTTC
TRBV15	TRBJ1-2	.	.	CATSRDSQGSYGYTF	TGTGCCACCAGCAGAGATAGCCAGGGGAGCTATGGCTACACCTTC
TRBV20-1	TRBJ2-5	.	.	CSAERETQYF	TGCAGTGCTGAGCGGGAGACCCAGTACTTC
TRBV7-2	TRBJ1-6	few	.	CASSLTPPNSPLHF	TGTGCCAGCAGCTTGACACCACCAAATTCACCCCTCCACTTT
TRBV18	TRBJ1-2	.	.	CASSPMLVVGAGGARDYGYTF	TGTGCCAGCTCACCGATGCTTGTGGTAGGGGCCGGAGGGGCGCGGGACTATGGCTACACCTTC
TRBV7-2	TRBJ2-1	few	TRBD2	CASSLARTSGNEQFF	TGTGCCAGCAGCTTAGCAAGGACTAGTGGCAATGAGCAGTTCTTC
TRBV5-1	TRBJ2-3	.	TRBD2	CASSISGGASDTQYF	TGCGCCAGCAGCATTAGCGGGGGGGCCTCCGATACGCAGTATTTT
TRBV5-1	TRBJ1-2	few	.	CASSLWGAGGDYGYTF	TGCGCCAGCAGCTTGTGGGGGGCAGGAGGCGACTATGGCTACACCTTC
TRBV7-2	TRBJ2-7	few	.	CASSLAAGEYEQYF	TGTGCCAGCAGCTTAGCCGCAGGGGAATACGAGCAGTACTTC
TRBV20-1	TRBJ1-2	.	.	CSARWGSNYGYTF	TGCAGTGCTAGGTGGGGCTCTAACTATGGCTACACCTTC
TRBV4-1	TRBJ2-3	.	TRBD2	CASSQEASGGRSTDTQYF	TGCGCCAGCAGCCAAGAGGCTAGCGGGGGCCGGAGCACAGATACGCAGTATTTT